The next 5 T cell receptor beta chains were all read from a single sample in a study of T-cell reconstitution after alpha-beta-depleted transplantation in children. Preparation of the TCRbeta library involved a method that used unique molecular identifiers. One entry per CDR3 protein, called by TCRdb with MiXCR from the PCR reads. The sample holds about 610,000 distinct CDR3 sequences; roughly a tenth are singletons and the top ten take approximately 4.1%. The sample here was PBMCs from the stem cell graft donor, taken from the stem cell graft. These receptors originate from a human donor who donated a stem cell graft to a child with acute myeloid leukemia.

Of note for this clonotype: This may come from a read error, since a much larger clone is one base off. The rearrangement links TRBV20-1 to TRBJ2-3; D possibly matches TRBD1 or TRBD2 (5 bases each). The length of the CDR3 is 14 residues. The germline CDR1 and CDR2 sequences are DFQATT and SNEGSKA (reference sequence). Trimming pared 2 bases from V and 4 bases from J, leaving 13 bases between. The CDR3 DNA reads TGCAGTGCTAGATGGGACCCACCCGCAGATACGCAGTATTTT. Translating gives CSARWDPPADTQYF.

The rearrangement joins TRBV19 to TRBJ2-5; D gene unclear. CDR3 length: 14 amino acids. Germline V gene lookup returns CDR1 LNHDA and CDR2 SQIVND (reference sequence). V was cut by 3 bases and J by 3 bases, with 11 bases left in between. The CDR3, as DNA: TGTGCCAGTAGTATGGGTCGGCGCGAAGAGACCCAGTACTTC. Residues: CASSMGRREETQYF.

Ten or more counts support this clonotype. The chain employs TRBV5-1 and TRBJ2-1, with 9 bases matching TRBD1. The CDR3 runs 18 residues. The J segment lost 6 bases and the V segment lost 4 bases, leaving 17 bases of the junction unmatched. Germline V gene sequence: CDR1 SGHRS, CDR2 YFSETQ. CDR3 residues: CASSPISLTGGRGNEQFF. CDR3 DNA: TGCGCCAGCAGCCCGATAAGCCTCACAGGGGGCCGCGGCAATGAGCAGTTCTTC.

This chain joins TRBV6-6 and TRBJ2-7, with D hard to call. Looked up from germline, CDR1 is MNHNY and CDR2 is SVGAGI (reference sequence). The CDR3 is made up of 13 amino acids. V dropped 5 bases and J dropped 3 bases, with 11 bases sitting between them. CDR3 sequence reads: CASSRKPDYEQYF. The CDR3 bases are TGTGCCAGCAGTCGGAAACCCGACTACGAGCAGTACTTC.

The rearrangement joins TRBV2 to TRBJ1-6, with 8 bases aligning to TRBD1. V lost 9 bases and J lost 12; bases outside the gene matches: 10. The CDR3 is 13 amino acids. Germline CDR1 SNHLY, CDR2 FYNNEI. DNA for the CDR3: TGTGCCAGTGCGGACAGGGTGGAAGGACCCCTCCACTTT. Translation gives CASADRVEGPLHF.